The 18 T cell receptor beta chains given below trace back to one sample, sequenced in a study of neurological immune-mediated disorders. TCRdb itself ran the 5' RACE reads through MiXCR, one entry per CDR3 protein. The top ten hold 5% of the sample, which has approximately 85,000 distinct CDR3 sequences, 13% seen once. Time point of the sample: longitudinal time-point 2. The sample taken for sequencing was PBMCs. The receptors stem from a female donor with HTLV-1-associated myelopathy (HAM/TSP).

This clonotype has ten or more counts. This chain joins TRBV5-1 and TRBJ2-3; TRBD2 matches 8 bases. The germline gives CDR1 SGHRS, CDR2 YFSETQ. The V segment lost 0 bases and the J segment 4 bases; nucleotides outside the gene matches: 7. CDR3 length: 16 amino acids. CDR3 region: CASSLETGGRSDTQYF. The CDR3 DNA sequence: TGCGCCAGCAGCTTGGAGACGGGGGGGCGGTCAGATACGCAGTATTTT.

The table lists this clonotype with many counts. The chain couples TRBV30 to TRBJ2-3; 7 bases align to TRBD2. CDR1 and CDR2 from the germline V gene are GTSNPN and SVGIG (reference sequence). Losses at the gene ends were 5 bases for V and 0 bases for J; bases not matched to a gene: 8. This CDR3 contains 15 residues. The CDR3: CAWGTSERSTDTQYF. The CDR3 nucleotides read TGTGCCTGGGGTACTAGCGAGAGAAGCACAGATACGCAGTATTTT. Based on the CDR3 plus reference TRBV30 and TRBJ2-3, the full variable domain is SQTIHQWPATLVQPVGSPLSLECTVEGTSNPNLYWYRQAAGRGLQLLFYSVGIGQISSEVPQNLSASRPQDRQFILSSKKLLLSDSGFYLCAWGTSERSTDTQYFGPGTRLTVL.

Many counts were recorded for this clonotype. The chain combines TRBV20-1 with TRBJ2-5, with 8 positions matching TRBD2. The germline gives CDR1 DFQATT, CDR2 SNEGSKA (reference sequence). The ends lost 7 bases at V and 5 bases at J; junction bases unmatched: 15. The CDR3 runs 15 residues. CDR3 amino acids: CSVFPGGRGVETQYF. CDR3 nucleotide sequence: TGCAGTGTTTTTCCGGGGGGGAGAGGTGTCGAGACCCAGTACTTC.

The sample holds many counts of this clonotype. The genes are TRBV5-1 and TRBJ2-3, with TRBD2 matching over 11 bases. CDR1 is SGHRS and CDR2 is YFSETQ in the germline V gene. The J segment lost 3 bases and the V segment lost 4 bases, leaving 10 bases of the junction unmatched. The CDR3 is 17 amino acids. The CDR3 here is CASSLHLAGGRTDTQYF. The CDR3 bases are TGCGCCAGCAGCCTGCACTTAGCGGGGGGGCGAACAGATACGCAGTATTTT.

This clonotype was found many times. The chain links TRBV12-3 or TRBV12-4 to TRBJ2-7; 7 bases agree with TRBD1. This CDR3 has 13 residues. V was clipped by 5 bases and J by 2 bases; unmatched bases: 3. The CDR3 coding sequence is TGTGCCAGCAGTGCCGGACAGGCCTACGAGCAGTACTTC. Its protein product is CASSAGQAYEQYF.

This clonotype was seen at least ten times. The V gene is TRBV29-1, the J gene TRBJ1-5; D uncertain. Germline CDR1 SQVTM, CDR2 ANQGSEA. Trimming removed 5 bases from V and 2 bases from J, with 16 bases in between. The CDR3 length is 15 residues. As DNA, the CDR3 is TGCAGCGTTAGTAAGCGGAACTTGGGCAATCAGCCCCAGCATTTT. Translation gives CSVSKRNLGNQPQHF.

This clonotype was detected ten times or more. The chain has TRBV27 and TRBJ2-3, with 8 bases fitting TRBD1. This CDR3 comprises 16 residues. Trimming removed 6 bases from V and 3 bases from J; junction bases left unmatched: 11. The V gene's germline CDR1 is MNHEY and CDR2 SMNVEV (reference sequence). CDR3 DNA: TGTGCCAGCAGCATAAGGAGGACAGGGCGTACAGATACGCAGTATTTT. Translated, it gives CASSIRRTGRTDTQYF.

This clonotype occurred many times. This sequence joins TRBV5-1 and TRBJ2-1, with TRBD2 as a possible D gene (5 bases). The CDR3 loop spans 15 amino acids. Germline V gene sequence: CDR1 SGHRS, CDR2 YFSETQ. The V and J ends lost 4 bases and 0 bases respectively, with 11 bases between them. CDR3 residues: CASSPDSSSYNEQFF. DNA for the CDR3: TGCGCCAGCAGCCCGGACTCGAGCTCCTACAATGAGCAGTTCTTC.

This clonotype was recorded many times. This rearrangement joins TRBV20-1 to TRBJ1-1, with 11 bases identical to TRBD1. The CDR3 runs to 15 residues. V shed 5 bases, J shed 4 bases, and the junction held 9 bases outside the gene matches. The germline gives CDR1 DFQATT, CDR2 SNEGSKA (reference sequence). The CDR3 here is CSAEKTGTGGTEAFF. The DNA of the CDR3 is TGCAGTGCTGAAAAGACCGGGACAGGGGGCACTGAAGCTTTCTTT.

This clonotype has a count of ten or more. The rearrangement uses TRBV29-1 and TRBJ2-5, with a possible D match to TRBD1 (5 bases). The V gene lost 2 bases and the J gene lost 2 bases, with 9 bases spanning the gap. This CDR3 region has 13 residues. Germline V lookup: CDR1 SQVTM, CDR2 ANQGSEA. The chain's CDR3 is CSVELQAQETQYF. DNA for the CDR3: TGCAGCGTTGAACTACAGGCACAAGAGACCCAGTACTTC.

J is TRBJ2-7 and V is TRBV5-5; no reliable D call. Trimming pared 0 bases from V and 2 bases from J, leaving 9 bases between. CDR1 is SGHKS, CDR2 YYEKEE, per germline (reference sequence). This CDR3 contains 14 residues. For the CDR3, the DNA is TGTGCCAGCAGCTTGGATTGGAGTACCTACGAGCAGTACTTC. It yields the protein CASSLDWSTYEQYF.

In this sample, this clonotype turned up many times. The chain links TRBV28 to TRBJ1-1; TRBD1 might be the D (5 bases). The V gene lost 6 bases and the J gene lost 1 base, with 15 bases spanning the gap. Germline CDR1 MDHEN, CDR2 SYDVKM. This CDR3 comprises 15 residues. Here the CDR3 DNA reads TGTGCCAGCAGAGGGACCCGGTGGACGAACACTGAAGCTTTCTTT. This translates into CASRGTRWTNTEAFF.

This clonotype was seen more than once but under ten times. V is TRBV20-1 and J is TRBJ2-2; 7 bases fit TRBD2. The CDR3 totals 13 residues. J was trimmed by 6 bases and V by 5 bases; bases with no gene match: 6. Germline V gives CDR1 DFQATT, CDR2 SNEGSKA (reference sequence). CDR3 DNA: TGCAGTGCTCCGGGGAGGGGTTCCGGGGAGCTGTTTTTT. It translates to CSAPGRGSGELFF.

Here the CDR3 reads CASSPMTYEQYF. The CDR3 bases are TGTGCCAGCTCACCAATGACCTACGAGCAGTACTTC. The genes are TRBV18 and TRBJ2-7; D is unresolved. V lost 2 bases and J 2 bases, leaving 4 bases between the germline ends. Per germline, CDR1 KGHSH and CDR2 LQKENI. The CDR3 extends over 12 amino acids.

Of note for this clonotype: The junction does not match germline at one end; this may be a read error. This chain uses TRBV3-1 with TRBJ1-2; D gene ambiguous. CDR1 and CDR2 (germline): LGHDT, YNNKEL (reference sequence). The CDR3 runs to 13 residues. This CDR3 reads CANSQGANYGYTF. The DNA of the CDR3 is TGTGCCAACAGCCAAGGAGCCAACTATGGCTACACCTTC. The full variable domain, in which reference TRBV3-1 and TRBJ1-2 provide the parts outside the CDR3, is DTAVSQTPKYLVTQMGNDKSIKCEQNLGHDTMYWYKQDSKKFLKIMFSYNNKELIINETVPNRFSPKSPDKAHLNLHINSLELGDSAVYFCANSQGANYGYTFGSGTRLTVV.

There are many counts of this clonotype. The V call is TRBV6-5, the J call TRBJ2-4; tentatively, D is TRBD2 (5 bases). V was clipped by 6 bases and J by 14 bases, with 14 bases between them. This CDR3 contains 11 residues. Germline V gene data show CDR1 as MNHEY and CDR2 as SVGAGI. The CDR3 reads CASRKTGKEYF. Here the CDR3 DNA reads TGTGCCAGCAGAAAGACGGGAAAGGAGTACTTC.

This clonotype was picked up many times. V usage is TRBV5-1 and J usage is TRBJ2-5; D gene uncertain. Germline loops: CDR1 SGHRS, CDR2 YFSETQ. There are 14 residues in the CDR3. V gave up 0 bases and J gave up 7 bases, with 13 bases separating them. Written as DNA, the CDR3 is TGCGCCAGCAGCTTGGAGTCAGTTGTTGGGACCCAGTACTTC. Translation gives CASSLESVVGTQYF.

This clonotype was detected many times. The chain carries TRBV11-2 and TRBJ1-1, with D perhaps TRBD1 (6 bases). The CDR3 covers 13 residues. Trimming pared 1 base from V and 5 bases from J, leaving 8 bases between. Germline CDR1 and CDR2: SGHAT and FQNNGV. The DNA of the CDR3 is TGTGCCAGCAGCTTAGTTACAGGGACTGAAGCTTTCTTT. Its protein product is CASSLVTGTEAFF. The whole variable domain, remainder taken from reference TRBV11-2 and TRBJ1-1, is EAGVAQSPRYKIIEKRQSVAFWCNPISGHATLYWYQQILGQGPKLLIQFQNNGVVDDSQLPKDRFSAERLKGVDSTLKIQPAKLEDSAVYLCASSLVTGTEAFFGQGTRLTVV.